This passage covers 12 T cell receptor beta chains from one sample sequenced in a study of blood T cells in healthy people across ages (dated by TCRdb to about 2015). Libraries were made using 5' RACE. Data came from an Illumina HiSeq 2500. The second PCR ran for roughly 7 to 12 cycles and used a J-beta primer mix along with a sample-barcoded 5' primer. The public reads were reprocessed in TCRdb via fastp at Q25 and MiXCR, keeping in-frame beta chains. Entries are consolidated by CDR3 protein sequence, retaining the most common genes and DNA. The sample records about 1.1 million distinct CDR3 sequences, roughly two fifths of which are singletons. Together, the top ten hold 13% of the sample. Sequenced material: blood. These receptors were obtained from a man younger than 35 in good health.

The chain couples TRBV7-9 to TRBJ1-1, with D possibly being TRBD1 (6 bases). The V gene's germline CDR1 is SEHNR and CDR2 FQNEAQ (reference sequence). The V end was cut by 3 bases, the J end by 3 bases, with 23 bases between. The CDR3 has 18 amino acids. The CDR3: CASSFFRGGMRDDTEAFF. The CDR3, as DNA: TGTGCCAGCAGCTTTTTCAGGGGCGGCATGAGGGACGACACTGAAGCTTTCTTT.

This clonotype was counted only a few times. The chain is built from TRBV2 and TRBJ1-2; 8 bases line up with TRBD1. J gave up 6 bases and V 3 bases, and 21 bases lay outside the gene matches. Germline V CDR1 and CDR2: SNHLY, FYNNEI. The CDR3 runs to 19 residues. The CDR3 DNA sequence: TGTGCCAGCAGTGACAGAAGATTCCCGGGACAGTCAGGGGGCAATGGCTACACCTTC. This codes for CASSDRRFPGQSGGNGYTF.

The chain uses TRBV16 and TRBJ2-1; no reliable D call. This CDR3 has 13 residues. Trimming removed 2 bases from V and 11 bases from J, with 13 bases in between. Germline CDR1 is KGHSY and CDR2 is FQNENV. CDR3 bases: TGTGCCAGCAGCCAAAGTCTGGGGAATAAGCAGTTCTTC. Translation gives CASSQSLGNKQFF.

The chain uses TRBV6-5 and TRBJ1-2, with 8 bases aligning to TRBD1. After removal of 6 bases from V and 2 bases from J, the junction contained 8 bases not matched to a gene. Germline values: CDR1 MNHEY, CDR2 SVGAGI. There are 15 residues in the CDR3. CDR3 sequence (DNA): TGTGCCAGCAGACCTACGACAGGGGAGAACTATGGCTACACCTTC. It is translated as CASRPTTGENYGYTF.

This clonotype was observed a handful of times. The V call is TRBV7-2, the J call TRBJ1-2; 7 bases are shared with TRBD1. Germline-derived CDR1 and CDR2 are SGHTA and FQGNSA. V lost 4 bases, J lost 2 bases, and 7 bases stayed unmatched. There are 15 residues in the CDR3. In nucleotides, the CDR3 is TGTGCCAGCAGCTCAGGGGGGGCAGTAAACTATGGCTACACCTTC. Its translation is CASSSGGAVNYGYTF.

This clonotype was counted only a few times. This chain links TRBV10-3 with TRBJ2-3; the match to TRBD1 covers 9 bases. After removal of 7 bases from V and 7 bases from J, the junction contained 6 bases not matched to a gene. The germline V gene encodes CDR1 ENHRY and CDR2 SYGVKD. The CDR3 is made up of 13 amino acids. The CDR3, as DNA: TGTGCCATCAAGACAGGGGGGGAAAATACGCAGTATTTT. Protein sequence: CAIKTGGENTQYF.

The chain employs TRBV2 and TRBJ1-5; D call uncertain. CDR3 length equals 12 residues. Germline assignment: CDR1 SNHLY and CDR2 FYNNEI. The V end was cut by 9 bases, the J end by 5 bases, with 11 bases between. The CDR3 DNA follows: TGTGCCAGTAAGAAGATGGATCAGCCCCAGCATTTT. Translation: CASKKMDQPQHF.

The V and J genes are TRBV20-1 and TRBJ2-1, with D possibly matching TRBD1 (5 bases). The CDR3 runs 13 residues. The V end was cut by 7 bases, the J end by 5 bases, with 15 bases between. Germline V gene data show CDR1 as DFQATT and CDR2 as SNEGSKA (reference sequence). This chain's CDR3 is CSGVQTANNEQFF. For the CDR3, the DNA is TGCAGTGGCGTACAGACAGCTAACAATGAGCAGTTCTTC.

In its sample, this clonotype was seen a few times. The genes are TRBV7-2 and TRBJ1-1; D is ambiguous. The CDR3 sequence is 15 residues long. From germline, CDR1 is SGHTA and CDR2 FQGNSA. Trimming cost V 1 base and J 3 bases, with 12 bases left between them. The CDR3 nucleotides read TGTGCCAGCAGCTTAGGGCAGGTTGGGGACACTGAAGCTTTCTTT. This translates into CASSLGQVGDTEAFF.

In this sample, this clonotype turned up a few times. The rearrangement uses TRBV5-1 and TRBJ2-5; perhaps D is TRBD1 or TRBD2 (5 bases each). The CDR3 has 15 amino acids. V dropped 0 bases and J dropped 2 bases, with 11 bases sitting between them. Germline V lookup: CDR1 SGHRS, CDR2 YFSETQ. CDR3 bases: TGCGCCAGCAGCTTGGGGGACCTAACTCAAGAGACCCAGTACTTC. This translates into CASSLGDLTQETQYF. Drawing the rest from reference TRBV5-1 and TRBJ2-5, the complete variable domain is KAGVTQTPRYLIKTRGQQVTLSCSPISGHRSVSWYQQTPGQGLQFLFEYFSETQRNKGNFPGRFSGRQFSNSRSEMNVSTLELGDSALYLCASSLGDLTQETQYFGPGTRLLVL.

J is TRBJ2-3 and V is TRBV20-1, with a weak D call TRBD1 (6 bases). V gave up 4 bases and J gave up 1 base, with 15 bases separating them. Germline V gives CDR1 DFQATT, CDR2 SNEGSKA (reference sequence). The CDR3 totals 15 residues. CDR3: CSATGGFGGTDTQYF. DNA for the CDR3: TGCAGTGCTACTGGGGGCTTCGGCGGCACAGATACGCAGTATTTT.

This chain joins TRBV9 and TRBJ1-2; 7 nucleotides align to TRBD1. This CDR3 has 15 residues. From germline, CDR1 is SGDLS and CDR2 YYNGEE. The V gene end was trimmed by 3 bases and the J gene end by 2 bases; junction bases not matched to a gene: 7. CDR3 loop: CASSARDSPNYGYTF. The CDR3 DNA is TGTGCCAGCAGCGCCCGGGACAGCCCGAACTATGGCTACACCTTC.